These 14 T cell receptor beta chains share one sample of origin, sequenced in a study of cytomegalovirus exposure and HLA in healthy donors. The PCR was carried out with 60 Vbeta primers and 13 Jbeta primers. Method: immunoSEQ multiplex PCR; TCRdb's copy keeps in-frame clones and lacks some. This sample has about 89,000 clones, with around 84% found just once. The sample comprised PBMCs. The receptors here all came from a middle-aged man in good health and CMV-seropositive.

The V gene is TRBV4-1, the J gene TRBJ2-2, with D possibly being TRBD1 (7 bases). This CDR3 is 17 amino acids long. The V end lost 1 base, the J end lost 6 bases, and 18 bases lay between the germline ends. CDR1 and CDR2 (germline): MGHRA, YSYEKL. The CDR3 reads CASSQGTGAGSAGELFF. CDR3 sequence (DNA): TGCGCCAGCAGCCAAGGAACAGGGGCGGGGAGTGCCGGGGAGCTGTTTTTT.

This clone was counted a few times. The chain uses TRBV4-1 and TRBJ1-5; D might be TRBD1 (5 bases). The CDR3 extends over 16 amino acids. The V gene's germline CDR1 is MGHRA and CDR2 YSYEKL. V shed 2 bases and J shed 3 bases, with 14 bases lying between them. The CDR3 is CASSQRGGLNNQPQHF. The CDR3 nucleotides are TGCGCCAGCAGCCAACGGGGGGGTCTAAACAATCAGCCCCAGCATTTT.

The CDR3 spells CASSRYSSSGYDEQFF. The CDR3 coding sequence is TGTGCCAGCAGCCGTTACAGTTCGTCAGGTTATGATGAGCAGTTCTTC. The chain carries TRBV9 and TRBJ2-1; D gene ambiguous. In germline, CDR1 is SGDLS, CDR2 YYNGEE. The CDR3 is 16 amino acids. V gave up 4 bases and J gave up 8 bases, with 22 bases separating them.

This chain joins TRBV18 and TRBJ1-1; a possible D gene is TRBD1 (6 bases). Trimming pared 5 bases from V and 3 bases from J, leaving 19 bases between. Germline assignment: CDR1 KGHSH and CDR2 LQKENI. The CDR3 is made up of 16 amino acids. Written as DNA, the CDR3 is TGTGCCAGCTCAACGCTCCCAGGGGTGAGTGACACTGAAGCTTTCTTT. It encodes CASSTLPGVSDTEAFF. The whole variable domain, filled in from reference TRBV18 and TRBJ1-1, reads NAGVMQNPRHLVRRRGQEARLRCSPMKGHSHVYWYRQLPEEGLKFMVYLQKENIIDESGMPKERFSAEFPKEGPSILRIQQVVRGDSAAYFCASSTLPGVSDTEAFFGQGTRLTVV.

The gene calls are TRBV7-6 and TRBJ1-3, with TRBD1 matching over 9 bases. Trimming at V came to 5 bases and at J to 4 bases, leaving 6 bases not matched to a gene. Germline CDR1 and CDR2: SGHVS and FNYEAQ. This CDR3 is built from 15 residues. The CDR3 reads CASSKQGAVGNTIYF. In DNA form, the CDR3 reads TGTGCCAGCAGCAAACAGGGGGCAGTGGGAAACACCATATATTTT. Full variable domain (outside the CDR3, taken from reference TRBV7-6 and TRBJ1-3): GAGVSQSPRYKVTKRGQDVALRCDPISGHVSLYWYRQALGQGPEFLTYFNYEAQQDKSGLPNDRFSAERPEGSISTLTIQRTEQRDSAMYRCASSKQGAVGNTIYFGEGSWLTVV.

The genes are TRBV7-2 and TRBJ2-7, with D possibly matching TRBD2 (5 bases). The CDR3 loop spans 12 amino acids. In germline, CDR1 is SGHTA, CDR2 FQGNSA. V gave up 5 bases and J gave up 6 bases, with 11 bases separating them. CDR3 sequence: CASSTSKGEQYF. The CDR3 coding sequence is TGTGCCAGCAGCACTAGTAAGGGCGAGCAGTACTTC.

The rearrangement links TRBV27 to TRBJ2-1, with a tentative D call TRBD2 (5 bases). The CDR3 is 13 amino acids. The germline V gene has CDR1 MNHEY and CDR2 SMNVEV (reference sequence). The germline V and J ends were trimmed by 6 bases and 7 bases, with 13 bases remaining between them. CDR3 coding DNA: TGTGCCAGCAGCGACGGGAACCTGAATGAGCAGTTCTTC. This sequence encodes CASSDGNLNEQFF.

V and J are TRBV5-1 and TRBJ2-3; D not certain. Trimming removed 1 base at V and 4 bases at J, with 10 bases between. The germline gives CDR1 SGHRS, CDR2 YFSETQ. This CDR3 contains 14 residues. CDR3 sequence: CASSLSITADTQYF. CDR3 sequence (DNA): TGCGCCAGCAGCTTGTCCATCACTGCAGATACGCAGTATTTT.

This chain uses TRBV11-3 with TRBJ2-1, with D possibly TRBD2 on 6 matching bases. Trimming took off 3 bases at V and 0 bases at J, with 12 bases between the two ends. The CDR3 has 16 amino acids. In germline, CDR1 is SGHNT, CDR2 YENEEA. The CDR3 nucleotides are TGTGCCAGCAGCTTCCGGGGGTCGAGCTCCTACAATGAGCAGTTCTTC. Its protein product is CASSFRGSSSYNEQFF.

The chain couples TRBV11-3 to TRBJ2-1; D is undetermined. CDR1 SGHNT and CDR2 YENEEA come from the germline V gene. CDR3 length: 16 amino acids. The ends were cut back, 5 bases at V and 3 bases at J, with 17 bases in the middle. The CDR3 nucleotides read TGTGCCAGCAGCCCTTCTTGGTCAATCTACTACAATGAGCAGTTCTTC. Translation gives CASSPSWSIYYNEQFF.

The chain carries TRBV9 and TRBJ2-2, with TRBD1 identical over 12 bases. The CDR3 has 16 residues. J gave up 3 bases and V 4 bases, and 4 bases lay outside the gene matches. Germline V CDR1 and CDR2: SGDLS, YYNGEE. CDR3 amino acids: CASSLGTGGDTGELFF. DNA of the CDR3: TGTGCCAGCAGCCTCGGGACAGGGGGCGACACCGGGGAGCTGTTTTTT.

V usage is TRBV29-1 and J usage is TRBJ2-2, with 15 bases aligning to TRBD2. V was clipped by 6 bases and J by 3 bases; unmatched bases: 2. The CDR3 is 15 amino acids. Germline-derived CDR1 and CDR2 are SQVTM and ANQGSEA. CDR3 loop: CSVRTSGRDTGELFF. CDR3 DNA sequence: TGCAGCGTCCGGACTAGCGGGAGGGACACCGGGGAGCTGTTTTTT.

The chain is built from TRBV28 and TRBJ2-7; 7 positions agree with TRBD2. The germline CDR1 and CDR2 sequences are MDHEN and SYDVKM. V lost 7 bases, J lost 2 bases, and 11 bases stayed unmatched. The CDR3 length is 15 residues. This CDR3 reads CASTPASGTAYEQYF. The CDR3 DNA follows: TGTGCCAGCACCCCGGCCAGCGGGACCGCCTACGAGCAGTACTTC.

The chain combines TRBV4-1 with TRBJ2-1, with unresolved D. The germline V gene encodes CDR1 MGHRA and CDR2 YSYEKL. The ends were cut back, 4 bases at V and 2 bases at J, with 12 bases in the middle. This CDR3 is 15 amino acids long. Here the CDR3 reads CASSPLKSAYNEQFF. The CDR3 nucleotides are TGCGCCAGCAGCCCCCTCAAGAGTGCCTACAATGAGCAGTTCTTC.